These T cell receptor beta chains were read from a single sample in a study of cytomegalovirus exposure and HLA in healthy donors. Assay: immunoSEQ multiplex PCR; the TCRdb copy retains only in-frame clones and omits some. There are roughly 150,000 clones in the sample; under 70% occur only once, and 10% lies in the top ten. The sequenced sample consisted of PBMCs. All receptors come from a man aged 25-40 years in good health and CMV-seropositive. Both conserved end residues are part of each CDR3. D genes are given only for firm matches. Expanded clones get a size class; other rows say once, few or many, or leave the size out.

CDR3,DNA,J,V,D,size
CATSSGSVNNEQFF,TGTGCCACGAGTAGCGGGAGCGTAAACAATGAGCAGTTCTTC,TRBJ2-1,TRBV10-3,TRBD2,NA
CASSPDSEYGYTF,TGCGCCAGCAGCCCGGACAGCGAGTACGGCTACACCTTC,TRBJ1-2,TRBV5-1,NA,NA
CATQRQAVKENTIYF,TGTGCTACACAAAGACAGGCCGTTAAGGAAAACACCATATATTTT,TRBJ1-3,TRBV6-5,NA,NA
CAWRPLANTDTQYF,TGTGCCTGGAGGCCGCTAGCGAATACAGATACGCAGTATTTT,TRBJ2-3,TRBV30,NA,NA
CASSYPSGEQFF,TGTGCCAGCAGTTACCCCTCGGGTGAGCAGTTCTTC,TRBJ2-1,TRBV28,NA,NA
CASSQVQYQETQYF,TGCGCCAGCAGCCAAGTACAGTACCAAGAGACCCAGTACTTC,TRBJ2-5,TRBV4-1,NA,NA
CASSPSDSGVGEKLFF,TGCGCCAGCAGCCCTTCGGACAGCGGGGTGGGAGAAAAACTGTTTTTT,TRBJ1-4,TRBV5-1,NA,NA
CASSQDLIGDRGEVNTEAFF,TGTGCCAGCAGCCAAGATTTGATTGGGGACAGGGGCGAGGTGAACACTGAAGCTTTCTTT,TRBJ1-1,TRBV4-2,TRBD1,NA
CASSPGTSAYNEQFF,TGTGCCAGTAGCCCCGGGACTAGCGCCTACAATGAGCAGTTCTTC,TRBJ2-1,TRBV19,TRBD2,NA
CASSLWKNRRTNEKLFF,TGTGCCAGCAGCTTATGGAAGAACAGGAGAACTAATGAAAAACTGTTTTTT,TRBJ1-4,TRBV7-9,NA,NA
CASSTGDRATGELFF,TGTGCCAGCAGCACAGGGGACAGGGCCACCGGGGAGCTGTTTTTT,TRBJ2-2,TRBV7-9,TRBD1,NA
CASSESTVANYGYTF,TGTGCCAGCAGTGAATCGACAGTAGCTAACTATGGCTACACCTTC,TRBJ1-2,TRBV6-1,NA,NA
CATSRDNGLWNEQFF,TGTGCCACCAGCAGAGATAATGGTCTATGGAATGAGCAGTTCTTC,TRBJ2-1,TRBV15,NA,few
CASSSRILASTDTQYF,TGTGCCAGCAGCTCGAGGATCCTGGCTAGCACAGATACGCAGTATTTT,TRBJ2-3,TRBV11-3,NA,few
CASRSREGSETQYF,TGTGCTTCCCGGTCCCGGGAAGGTTCAGAGACCCAGTACTTC,TRBJ2-5,TRBV18,NA,NA
CASSWDRGTDTQYF,TGCGCCAGCAGCTGGGACAGGGGCACAGATACGCAGTATTTT,TRBJ2-3,TRBV5-1,TRBD1,NA
CASSLGGDPYNEQFF,TGTGCCAGCAGTCTCGGGGGAGATCCCTACAATGAGCAGTTCTTC,TRBJ2-1,TRBV27,NA,NA
CASSPRGLARAQETQYF,TGTGCCAGCAGCCCCCGGGGACTAGCGCGCGCTCAAGAGACCCAGTACTTC,TRBJ2-5,TRBV7-8,TRBD2,NA
CASSYRVDTEAFF,TGTGCCAGCAGCTACAGGGTTGACACTGAAGCTTTCTTT,TRBJ1-1,TRBV27,NA,few
CASKKFYRGETQYF,TGTGCCAGCAAAAAGTTTTACAGGGGAGAGACCCAGTACTTC,TRBJ2-5,TRBV6-7,TRBD1,few
CASSFAGLAGVLFNEQYF,TGTGCCAGCAGCTTCGCGGGACTAGCGGGAGTCCTTTTTAACGAGCAGTACTTC,TRBJ2-7,TRBV13,TRBD2,NA
CASSRDFGGPQHF,TGTGCCAGCAGCAGGGACTTTGGAGGGCCCCAGCATTTT,TRBJ1-5,TRBV5-8,NA,NA
CASSQETGAAEAFF,TGTGCCAGCAGCCAGGAAACAGGGGCCGCTGAAGCTTTCTTT,TRBJ1-1,TRBV4-2,TRBD1,few
CASSLTSAVREQYF,TGTGCCAGCAGCTTAACCTCGGCGGTTCGAGAGCAGTACTTC,TRBJ2-5,TRBV13,NA,NA
CASSLALAGGTDTQYF,TGCGCCAGCAGCTTGGCCCTAGCGGGAGGCACAGATACGCAGTATTTT,TRBJ2-3,TRBV5-1,TRBD2,few
CASSPSGDEQYF,TGTGCCAGCAGCCCTTCCGGGGACGAGCAGTACTTC,TRBJ2-7,TRBV11-3,NA,NA
CASRPPSGTENIQYF,TGTGCCAGCCGCCCCCCTAGCGGGACCGAAAACATTCAGTACTTC,TRBJ2-4,TRBV2,TRBD2,NA
CASSPDRGLQPQHF,TGTGCCAGCAGCCCCGACAGGGGGCTTCAGCCCCAGCATTTT,TRBJ1-5,TRBV28,TRBD1,NA
CASSLGRERQQFF,TGTGCCAGCAGCTTAGGACGGGAGCGACAGCAGTTCTTC,TRBJ2-1,TRBV13,NA,NA
CASDQPWTSGRNEQFF,TGTGCCAGCGACCAACCCTGGACTAGCGGGAGGAATGAGCAGTTCTTC,TRBJ2-1,TRBV28,TRBD2,NA
CASSYGTGIYGYTF,TGTGCCAGCAGTTACGGGACAGGGATTTATGGCTACACCTTC,TRBJ1-2,TRBV6-5,TRBD1,few
CASSNMTGVSYGYTF,TGTGCCAGCAGCAACATGACAGGGGTGAGCTATGGCTACACCTTC,TRBJ1-2,TRBV7-9,TRBD1,NA
CASSLALGTDVSGNTIYF,TGTGCCAGCAGCTTAGCGCTTGGGACAGACGTCTCTGGAAACACCATATATTTT,TRBJ1-3,TRBV7-6,TRBD1,NA
CAIGRTGVTNQPQHF,TGTGCCATCGGGAGGACAGGAGTTACTAATCAGCCCCAGCATTTT,TRBJ1-5,TRBV10-3,TRBD1,once
CSVSGVLDEQFF,TGCAGCGTCTCAGGGGTTCTCGACGAGCAGTTCTTC,TRBJ2-1,TRBV29-1,NA,few
CASGLSPARGAYNSPLHF,TGTGCTAGTGGTTTGTCCCCTGCCAGGGGGGCCTATAATTCACCCCTCCACTTT,TRBJ1-6,TRBV12-5,TRBD1,NA
CASSQGFGTGGAYEQYF,TGTGCCAGCAGCCAAGGATTCGGGACAGGGGGGGCCTACGAGCAGTACTTC,TRBJ2-7,TRBV14,TRBD1,few
CASSAQGPDSGANVLTF,TGTGCCAGTAGTGCGCAGGGGCCGGACTCTGGGGCCAACGTCCTGACTTTC,TRBJ2-6,TRBV19,NA,NA
CASSYGDQGYSEQYF,TGTGCCAGCAGTTACGGCGACCAGGGATATTCCGAGCAGTACTTC,TRBJ2-7,TRBV6-5,NA,few
CASSPGLADPHEQFF,TGTGCCAGCAGTCCCGGGCTAGCGGACCCCCATGAGCAGTTCTTC,TRBJ2-1,TRBV27,TRBD2,NA
CASSVDRGLAGDNEQFF,TGTGCCAGCAGCGTAGATCGTGGGCTAGCGGGAGACAATGAGCAGTTCTTC,TRBJ2-1,TRBV9,TRBD2,NA
CASSSIFGGSSYEQFF,TGTGCCAGCAGTTCCATCTTTGGCGGGAGTAGTTATGAGCAGTTCTTC,TRBJ2-1,TRBV27,TRBD2,few
CASSSGTGNYEQYF,TGCGCCAGCAGCTCCGGGACAGGAAACTACGAGCAGTACTTC,TRBJ2-7,TRBV5-1,TRBD1,NA
CASSLEIRGNIKTYEQYF,TGTGCCAGCAGCTTGGAAATCAGGGGCAATATAAAGACCTACGAGCAGTACTTC,TRBJ2-7,TRBV5-6,NA,NA
CASSPYSGRALEQFF,TGTGCCAGCAGTCCGTATAGCGGGAGGGCGCTGGAGCAGTTCTTC,TRBJ2-1,TRBV28,TRBD2,NA
CASSLAINTGEQYF,TGTGCCAGCAGCTTGGCTATCAATACAGGCGAGCAGTACTTC,TRBJ2-7,TRBV5-4,NA,NA
CATLAGGITDTQYF,TGCGCCACCCTAGCGGGAGGAATCACAGATACGCAGTATTTT,TRBJ2-3,TRBV10-2,TRBD2,NA